This is a list of T cell receptor beta chains from one sample in a study of T cells in Graves' hyperthyroidism and ophthalmopathy. MiXCR was run by TCRdb on the multiplex PCR reads, yielding one entry per CDR3 protein. The sample holds some 600,000 distinct CDR3 sequences, approximately 13% seen once. The source material was blood. The receptor set was obtained from a woman aged 30 to 39 with Graves' hyperthyroidism that later progressed to Graves' ophthalmopathy. The CDR3 runs from the conserved cysteine through the conserved F or W. D genes are given only for firm matches. Clone size appears in some rows only: once, few, many, or a class for an expanded clone.

>TRBV20-1|TRBJ2-7|few|TRBD2
CSAQTSGKYEQYF
TGCAGTGCCCAGACTAGCGGGAAGTACGAGCAGTACTTC
>TRBV20-1|TRBJ2-7|.|.
CSANSAGEQYF
TGCAGTGCGAATAGTGCCGGCGAGCAGTACTTC
>TRBV3-1|TRBJ1-1|many|.
CASSRSENTEAFF
TGTGCCAGCAGCCGGTCTGAGAACACTGAAGCTTTCTTT
>TRBV4-2|TRBJ1-2|.|.
CASSQVQGDYGYTF
TGTGCCAGCAGCCAAGTCCAGGGAGATTATGGCTACACCTTC
>TRBV7-3|TRBJ2-2|.|TRBD1
CASSSSGTGHTGELFF
TGTGCCAGCAGCTCATCCGGGACAGGCCACACCGGGGAGCTGTTTTTT
>TRBV12-3/TRBV12-4|TRBJ1-2|many|.
CASSLSSRGHGYTF
TGTGCCAGCAGTTTAAGTTCTCGCGGGCATGGCTACACCTTC
>TRBV12-3/TRBV12-4|TRBJ2-3|many|.
CASSPGSDWYTDTQYF
TGTGCCAGCAGCCCGGGATCCGACTGGTACACAGATACGCAGTATTTT
>TRBV10-3|TRBJ1-4|few|.
CAIRDSGEKLFF
TGTGCCATCAGGGACAGCGGGGAAAAACTGTTTTTT
>TRBV20-1|TRBJ1-5|many|.
CSARDPKYNSNQPQHF
TGCAGTGCTAGAGATCCTAAGTATAATAGCAATCAGCCCCAGCATTTT
>TRBV3-1|TRBJ2-7|many|TRBD2
CASSHGMTGPGGEQYF
TGTGCCAGCAGCCACGGCATGACGGGTCCGGGGGGAGAGCAGTACTTC